The text below deals with one T cell receptor beta chain. What it binds is unknown. Data came from immunoSEQ multiplex PCR; TCRdb stores just in-frame clones and leaves some out. The sample lists roughly 150,000 clones, 90% occurring once. Trimming took off 2 bases at V and 1 base at J, with 6 bases between the two ends. CDR1 is SEHNR, CDR2 FQNEAQ, per germline (reference sequence). The length of the CDR3 is 13 residues. This sample was taken from a study of T cell responses to AZD1222 COVID-19 vaccine. In the study overall: Pooled samples include second doses given at about 4 or 12 weeks.

Study conclusions and caveats: An increase in Spike-specific TCR breadth and depth was observed after two AZD1222 doses.

This chain uses TRBV7-9 with TRBJ2-7, with D unclear. The sample in question was peripheral blood, obtained on day 0 of AZD1222 vaccination. This TCR was recovered from an adult in good health. CDR3: CASSLFRSYEQYF. The CDR3, as DNA: TGTGCCAGCAGCTTATTCAGATCCTACGAGCAGTACTTC.